A single sample is the source of the 22 T cell receptor beta chains below, sequenced in a study of blood T cell repertoires in COVID-19. Repertoires were generated with immunoSEQ multiplex PCR, while TCRdb's copy carries only in-frame clones and drops some. The sample lists under 300,000 clones; approximately 86% were seen once. Sequenced input: peripheral blood. These receptor sequences come from an older woman with active or convalescent COVID-19.

The chain uses TRBV7-2 and TRBJ1-2, with D maybe TRBD1 (6 bases). The CDR3 is 18 residues long. Germline assignment: CDR1 SGHTA and CDR2 FQGNSA. V was cut by 5 bases and J by 9 bases, with 31 bases left in between. CDR3 nucleotide sequence: TGTGCCAGCAGCCAACCCCGTTCCCGGGCAGGGGCCCGAGGGAGCTACACCTTC. This translates into CASSQPRSRAGARGSYTF.

In its sample, this clone was seen a few times. J is TRBJ2-1 and V is TRBV7-9, with D tentatively TRBD1 (6 bases). From germline, CDR1 is SEHNR and CDR2 FQNEAQ (reference sequence). CDR3 size: 16 residues. V was pared by 0 bases and J by 7 bases, with 16 bases between. The CDR3 nucleotides are TGTGCCAGCAGCTTAGCGGAGGCAGGGGTTCATAATGAGCAGTTCTTC. Protein product: CASSLAEAGVHNEQFF.

V gene TRBV27 combines with J gene TRBJ2-1; D gene ambiguous. CDR3 length: 12 residues. The V gene's germline CDR1 is MNHEY and CDR2 SMNVEV (reference sequence). Deletions cut 4 bases from V and 10 bases from J, with 11 bases between. The CDR3, as DNA: TGTGCCAGCAGTTCAGAAACCTCCGAGCAGTTCTTC. Residues: CASSSETSEQFF.

V gene TRBV6-5 combines with J gene TRBJ1-1; a weak D match, TRBD1 (5 bases). V shed 6 bases and J shed 4 bases, with 18 bases lying between them. This CDR3 is 15 amino acids long. Looked up from germline, CDR1 is MNHEY and CDR2 is SVGAGI. CDR3 residues: CASRAQLSGSTEAFF. CDR3 bases: TGTGCCAGCAGGGCACAGTTGTCAGGGTCCACTGAAGCTTTCTTT.

This sequence joins TRBV5-1 and TRBJ2-1; possible D gene TRBD1, 6 bases. Deletions cut 6 bases from V and 7 bases from J, with 17 bases between. This CDR3 spans 14 amino acids. Germline loops: CDR1 SGHRS, CDR2 YFSETQ. This CDR3 is CASNQGHPTNEQFF. CDR3 coding DNA: TGCGCCAGCAACCAGGGACACCCCACGAATGAGCAGTTCTTC.

The rearrangement joins TRBV11-3 to TRBJ1-1, with 8 bases lining up with TRBD1. CDR1 SGHNT and CDR2 YENEEA come from the germline V gene. The CDR3 extends over 14 amino acids. The V segment lost 1 base and the J segment 4 bases; nucleotides outside the gene matches: 2. Here the CDR3 DNA reads TGTGCCAGCAGCTTAGCGACAGGGGTCACTGAAGCTTTCTTT. Protein product: CASSLATGVTEAFF.

The chain recombines TRBV5-4 with TRBJ2-1; 11 bases agree with TRBD2. Germline V gives CDR1 SGHNT, CDR2 YYREEE (reference sequence). V was clipped by 4 bases and J by 7 bases; unmatched bases: 4. The CDR3 length is 14 residues. CDR3 sequence reads: CASSLAGGRNEQFF. CDR3 nucleotide sequence: TGTGCCAGCAGCCTAGCGGGGGGCAGAAATGAGCAGTTCTTC.

This chain links TRBV12-3 or TRBV12-4 with TRBJ1-3; D is unresolved. Trimming removed 4 bases at V and 3 bases at J, with 7 bases between. This CDR3 comprises 13 residues. As DNA, the CDR3 is TGTGCCAGCAGTTGGAGTCTTGGAAACACCATATATTTT. This encodes CASSWSLGNTIYF.

This sequence joins TRBV4-1 and TRBJ1-1; 8 bases match TRBD1. The CDR3 has 15 residues. J lost 3 bases, V lost 1 base, and 4 bases had no gene match. Germline CDR1 is MGHRA and CDR2 is YSYEKL. The CDR3 here is CASSQAGGPYTEAFF. Here the CDR3 DNA reads TGCGCCAGCAGCCAAGCAGGGGGCCCGTACACTGAAGCTTTCTTT.

This chain joins TRBV13 and TRBJ2-1; the D is unclear. V lost 5 bases, J lost 5 bases, and 7 bases lay in between. There are 12 residues in the CDR3. Germline V gene data show CDR1 as PRHDT and CDR2 as FYEKMQ (reference sequence). The chain's CDR3 is CASSVRDNEQFF. CDR3 in DNA: TGTGCCAGCAGCGTACGGGACAATGAGCAGTTCTTC.

The rearrangement joins TRBV6-2 or TRBV6-3 to TRBJ2-1, with 12 bases matching TRBD2. CDR1 is MNHEY and CDR2 is SVGEGT in the germline V gene. This CDR3 region has 17 residues. Unmatched junction bases numbered 2, after V lost 2 bases and J lost 0 bases. The CDR3 region has the DNA TGTGCCAGCAGTTACCTAGCGGGAGGGCCCTCCTACAATGAGCAGTTCTTC. Its protein product is CASSYLAGGPSYNEQFF.

This clone has just a few counts. This rearrangement joins TRBV27 to TRBJ1-4; D call uncertain. V lost 2 bases, J lost 7 bases, and 17 bases lay in between. The CDR3 extends over 16 amino acids. Germline loops: CDR1 MNHEY, CDR2 SMNVEV (reference sequence). The CDR3 protein is CASSLGPPMLSEKLFF. The CDR3 DNA sequence: TGTGCCAGCAGTTTAGGGCCACCTATGTTGAGTGAAAAACTGTTTTTT.

The chain has TRBV27 and TRBJ2-7; D might be TRBD1 (6 bases). The CDR3 runs to 13 residues. CDR1 MNHEY and CDR2 SMNVEV come from the germline V gene (reference sequence). V gave up 4 bases and J gave up 2 bases, with 9 bases separating them. The CDR3 nucleotides are TGTGCCAGCAGTTGGGGACAAGCCTACGAGCAGTACTTC. Its translation: CASSWGQAYEQYF.

This chain links TRBV28 with TRBJ1-1, with D possibly TRBD1 on 6 matching bases. The CDR3 contains 15 residues. CDR1 is MDHEN, CDR2 SYDVKM, per germline. V was shortened by 4 bases and J by 4 bases, with 16 bases between the two germline ends. The CDR3 protein is CASSSEQGVGTEAFF. In DNA, the CDR3 is TGTGCCAGCAGTTCAGAACAGGGTGTTGGCACTGAAGCTTTCTTT.

The V call is TRBV6-2 or TRBV6-3, the J call TRBJ1-1, with D perhaps matching TRBD1 (6 bases). The CDR3 runs to 14 residues. The germline V and J ends were trimmed by 2 bases and 0 bases, with 7 bases remaining between them. Germline lookup yields CDR1 MNHEY and CDR2 SVGEGT. CDR3 in amino acids: CASSYRDMNTEAFF. The CDR3 DNA sequence: TGTGCCAGCAGTTACAGGGACATGAACACTGAAGCTTTCTTT.

This chain uses TRBV5-1 with TRBJ2-5; TRBD1 agrees at 8 bases. This CDR3 region has 14 residues. Per the germline V gene, CDR1 is SGHRS and CDR2 is YFSETQ. Trimming removed 2 bases from V and 2 bases from J; junction bases left unmatched: 2. The CDR3 spells CASSFYRGQETQYF. The CDR3 DNA reads as TGCGCCAGCAGCTTTTACAGGGGGCAAGAGACCCAGTACTTC.

The chain recombines TRBV18 with TRBJ2-1; D remains ambiguous. Germline CDR1 and CDR2: KGHSH and LQKENI. The CDR3 runs 11 residues. The germline V and J ends were trimmed by 5 bases and 10 bases, with 9 bases remaining between them. The CDR3 loop is CASSLSYEQFF. CDR3 DNA sequence: TGTGCCAGCTCATTGTCCTACGAGCAGTTCTTC.

The J gene is TRBJ1-2, the V gene TRBV6-1; D is undetermined. The CDR3 contains 14 residues. The V gene lost 2 bases and the J gene lost 7 bases, with 14 bases spanning the gap. The germline V gene has CDR1 MNHNS and CDR2 SASEGT. The CDR3 is CASSESGWVAGYTF. The CDR3 DNA follows: TGTGCCAGCAGTGAATCCGGGTGGGTAGCTGGCTACACCTTC.

The gene calls are TRBV5-1 and TRBJ1-3; D gene unclear. Germline values: CDR1 SGHRS, CDR2 YFSETQ. V gave up 2 bases and J gave up 0 bases, with 9 bases separating them. This CDR3 has 15 residues. The CDR3 spells CASSFSGDSGNTIYF. The CDR3 DNA sequence: TGCGCCAGCAGCTTTTCCGGAGACTCTGGAAACACCATATATTTT.

This chain links TRBV4-1 with TRBJ1-5; tentatively, D is TRBD1 (6 bases). Germline V gives CDR1 MGHRA, CDR2 YSYEKL. Trimming removed 4 bases at V and 5 bases at J, with 15 bases between. The CDR3 spans 15 residues. CDR3 sequence: CASSPGQTIYQPQHF. The CDR3 DNA follows: TGCGCCAGCAGCCCTGGACAGACTATCTATCAGCCCCAGCATTTT.

The chain joins TRBV14 to TRBJ1-1, with a tentative D call TRBD1 (5 bases). Germline CDR1 is SGHDN and CDR2 is FVKESK. CDR3 length equals 15 residues. V dropped 4 bases and J dropped 6 bases, with 18 bases sitting between them. CDR3 nucleotides: TGTGCCAGCAGCCGCCGGTGGGGGGGGACGGCTGAAGCTTTCTTT. Translation: CASSRRWGGTAEAFF.

The chain combines TRBV6-4 with TRBJ1-1, with D maybe TRBD1 (6 bases). CDR3 size: 13 residues. Per the germline V gene, CDR1 is MRHNA and CDR2 is SNTAGT. V was shortened by 6 bases and J by 3 bases, with 11 bases between the two germline ends. CDR3 amino acids: CASRRRTDTEAFF. Written as DNA, the CDR3 is TGTGCCAGCAGGCGGCGGACAGACACTGAAGCTTTCTTT.